What follows are 24 T cell receptor beta chains derived from one specimen sequenced in a study of T cells after yellow fever vaccination. In TCRdb, the 5' RACE reads were re-called with MiXCR into one record per CDR3 protein. The table has over 300,000 distinct CDR3 sequences, over 3.5% seen once. Sample: PBMCs, taken 5 days after the yellow fever booster vaccination. The receptors stem from a man between 18 and 29 years old who received the YFV17D yellow fever vaccine.

The genes are TRBV20-1 and TRBJ2-3, with no clear D. The germline V gene has CDR1 DFQATT and CDR2 SNEGSKA (reference sequence). Trimming took off 5 bases at V and 11 bases at J, with 11 bases between the two ends. The CDR3 has 10 amino acids. CDR3 region: CSALAPGQYF. The CDR3 DNA sequence: TGCAGTGCTCTTGCCCCGGGGCAGTATTTT.

This clonotype has a handful of counts. J is TRBJ2-5 and V is TRBV7-2; 9 bases agree with TRBD2. With 3 bases clipped from V and 2 bases from J, the junction kept 7 bases outside the gene matches. This CDR3 contains 16 residues. Germline V gene sequence: CDR1 SGHTA, CDR2 FQGNSA. CDR3 loop: CASSFNGLAGQETQYF. The CDR3 DNA reads TGTGCCAGCAGCTTCAACGGTCTAGCGGGGCAAGAGACCCAGTACTTC.

This clonotype was detected a few times. The J gene is TRBJ1-6, the V gene TRBV19; 11 bases match TRBD1. V lost 10 bases and J lost 9; bases outside the gene matches: 8. The CDR3 covers 14 residues. Germline lookup yields CDR1 LNHDA and CDR2 SQIVND (reference sequence). The CDR3 nucleotides read TGTGCCACCGACTCGGGACAGGGGGGTTCACCCCTCCACTTT. Translating gives CATDSGQGGSPLHF.

This clonotype was recorded at least ten times. CDR3 sequence (DNA): TGCGCCAGCAGCCAAGATCCGGCAGGGAGGAATGGCTACACCTTC. Amino acid sequence: CASSQDPAGRNGYTF. The chain employs TRBV4-3 and TRBJ1-2; a possible D gene is TRBD1 (5 bases). Trimming left V 0 bases short and J 6 bases short, with 14 bases between. This CDR3 comprises 15 residues. Looked up from germline, CDR1 is LGHNA and CDR2 is YSLEER.

This clonotype was seen a few times. V usage is TRBV5-1 and J usage is TRBJ2-1; TRBD2 matches at 11 bases. Germline trimming cut 0 bases from V and 14 bases from J; bases unmatched to any gene: 4. This CDR3 is built from 13 residues. Germline CDR1 and CDR2: SGHRS and YFSETQ. For the CDR3, the DNA is TGCGCCAGCAGCTTGGCTCCTAGCGGGGGGAAGTTCTTC. Its translation is CASSLAPSGGKFF.

The chain joins TRBV28 to TRBJ2-3, with 10 bases identical to TRBD2. The junction had 13 bases not matched to a gene; V was cut back by 10 bases and J by 0 bases. The CDR3 sequence is 17 residues long. Looked up from germline, CDR1 is MDHEN and CDR2 is SYDVKM. CDR3 residues: CAIHTPSGGSSTDTQYF. Written as DNA, the CDR3 is TGTGCCATCCATACGCCTAGCGGGGGATCTAGCACAGATACGCAGTATTTT.

The chain uses TRBV3-1 and TRBJ2-3, with D unclear. Trimming stripped 1 base from V and 8 bases from J, with 13 bases between. The CDR3 runs to 14 residues. Germline CDR1 and CDR2: LGHDT and YNNKEL (reference sequence). The CDR3 coding sequence is TGTGCCAGCAGCCAAGTGATTGGTGATGGTACGCAGTATTTT. Translating it yields CASSQVIGDGTQYF.

This clonotype came up a few times. The genes are TRBV4-3 and TRBJ1-2, with 8 nucleotides matching TRBD1. V dropped 0 bases and J dropped 2; count of bases not matched to a gene: 5. Germline V gene sequence: CDR1 LGHNA, CDR2 YSLEER. This CDR3 is 16 amino acids long. For the CDR3, the DNA is TGCGCCAGCAGCCAAGAGTTAAGGACAGGGAACTATGGCTACACCTTC. It codes for CASSQELRTGNYGYTF.

In this sample, this clonotype turned up a few times. The CDR3 DNA reads TGTGCCAGCAGCCCCTGGACTAGCGGGGGTTCCTACGAGCAGTACGTC. Residues: CASSPWTSGGSYEQYV. The chain combines TRBV11-2 with TRBJ2-7; 13 bases fit TRBD2. J lost 1 base, V lost 5 bases, and 5 bases had no gene match. The length of the CDR3 is 16 residues. Germline loops: CDR1 SGHAT, CDR2 FQNNGV.

At least ten counts were recorded for this clonotype. The chain links TRBV10-3 to TRBJ2-5, with 7 nucleotides matching TRBD2. Per germline, CDR1 ENHRY and CDR2 SYGVKD. The CDR3 length is 14 residues. V trimming: 3 bases; J trimming: 4 bases; junction bases outside the gene matches: 5. The CDR3 spells CAISDQGGRETQYF. CDR3 nucleotides: TGTGCCATCAGTGATCAGGGAGGGCGAGAGACCCAGTACTTC.

This rearrangement joins TRBV12-3 or TRBV12-4 to TRBJ1-2, with 8 bases fitting TRBD1. The CDR3 totals 13 residues. The V and J ends lost 5 bases and 8 bases, in that order; junction bases with no gene match: 7. CDR3 bases: TGTGCCAGCAGTCCAGGGGGCGCGGCGGGCTACACCTTC. Translation: CASSPGGAAGYTF.

V gene TRBV6-2 or TRBV6-3 combines with J gene TRBJ2-7, with D tentatively TRBD1 or TRBD2 (6 bases each). Trimming stripped 6 bases from V and 0 bases from J, with 15 bases between. The CDR3 spans 15 residues. Per germline, CDR1 MNHEY and CDR2 SVGEGT. Here the CDR3 DNA reads TGTGCCAGCAGCCCACAGGGACTTACCTCCTACGAGCAGTACGTC. Its translation: CASSPQGLTSYEQYV.

This CDR3 reads CASSRLFMNTEAFF. DNA for the CDR3: TGTGCCAGTAGCCGACTCTTCATGAACACTGAAGCTTTCTTT. The chain recombines TRBV19 with TRBJ1-1; D is uncertain. Germline V lookup: CDR1 LNHDA, CDR2 SQIVND (reference sequence). V was clipped by 6 bases and J by 0 bases, with 11 bases between them. This CDR3 region has 14 residues. Variable domain in full (rest from reference TRBV19 and TRBJ1-1): DGGITQSPKYLFRKEGQNVTLSCEQNLNHDAMYWYRQDPGQGLRLIYYSQIVNDFQKGDIAEGYSVSREKKESFPLTVTSAQKNPTAFYLCASSRLFMNTEAFFGQGTRLTVV.

This clonotype has more than one count but fewer than ten. This chain connects TRBV6-2 or TRBV6-3 to TRBJ1-1; D may be TRBD1 (5 bases). CDR1 is MNHEY and CDR2 is SVGEGT in the germline V gene. The CDR3 contains 15 residues. Between the trimmed V and J ends, which lost 7 bases and 3 bases, there was a span of 18 bases. CDR3 sequence (DNA): TGTGCCAGCACCCCCGGGGGGACGGTGGACACTGAAGCTTTCTTT. This gives the protein CASTPGGTVDTEAFF.

Ten or more counts support this clonotype. The CDR3 region is CASSQASSRGAGETQYF. The DNA for the CDR3 is TGCGCCAGCAGCCAGGCCTCGTCGCGGGGGGCGGGGGAGACCCAGTACTTC. This rearrangement joins TRBV4-3 to TRBJ2-5, with 8 positions matching TRBD2. Germline lookup yields CDR1 LGHNA and CDR2 YSLEER. This CDR3 is 17 amino acids long. The V and J ends lost 3 bases and 5 bases, in that order; junction bases with no gene match: 14.

Only a few counts were recorded for this clonotype. The rearrangement links TRBV4-1 to TRBJ2-6; D perhaps matches TRBD1 (6 bases). CDR1 and CDR2 (germline): MGHRA, YSYEKL. The V gene lost 0 bases and the J gene lost 3 bases, with 12 bases spanning the gap. This CDR3 has 17 residues. The CDR3 reads CASSQEAGVVGANVLTF. The CDR3 DNA sequence: TGCGCCAGCAGCCAAGAGGCAGGGGTAGTTGGGGCCAACGTCCTGACTTTC.

This clonotype was observed a handful of times. This rearrangement joins TRBV3-1 to TRBJ2-6; D is uncertain. Germline V gene lookup returns CDR1 LGHDT and CDR2 YNNKEL (reference sequence). The length of the CDR3 is 14 residues. The V end was cut by 4 bases, the J end by 4 bases, with 8 bases between. The CDR3 protein is CASSPTFGANVLTF. The CDR3 region has the DNA TGTGCCAGCAGCCCCACCTTCGGGGCCAACGTCCTGACTTTC.

This clonotype was seen at least ten times. The V call is TRBV4-2, the J call TRBJ1-2, with D possibly matching TRBD1 (5 bases). The V and J ends lost 4 bases and 0 bases respectively, with 15 bases between them. The CDR3 totals 16 residues. The germline gives CDR1 LGHNA, CDR2 YNFKEQ. The chain's CDR3 is CASSPGGGSTNYGYTF. The CDR3 nucleotides are TGTGCCAGCAGCCCGGGTGGGGGGTCCACTAACTATGGCTACACCTTC.

This clonotype was found a few times. The chain carries TRBV19 and TRBJ2-7; 8 bases fit TRBD1. The V gene end was trimmed by 11 bases and the J gene end by 5 bases; junction bases not matched to a gene: 14. Germline V gene data show CDR1 as LNHDA and CDR2 as SQIVND (reference sequence). The CDR3 length is 14 residues. CDR3 sequence (DNA): TGTGCCGGACTGACAGGGGTCATCACCCACGAGCAGTACTTC. This gives the protein CAGLTGVITHEQYF.

The gene calls are TRBV5-1 and TRBJ2-7, with 8 bases matching TRBD1. Germline V lookup: CDR1 SGHRS, CDR2 YFSETQ. The J segment lost 7 bases and the V segment lost 0 bases, leaving 6 bases of the junction unmatched. The CDR3 covers 14 residues. The CDR3 loop reads CASSLVAGGGEQYF. The CDR3 DNA follows: TGCGCCAGCAGCTTGGTTGCAGGGGGCGGAGAGCAGTACTTC.

This clonotype was seen repeatedly, ten times or more. CDR3 region: CASSDGTGKYSNQPQHF. The CDR3 DNA reads as TGTGCCAGCAGCGACGGGACAGGGAAATATAGCAATCAGCCCCAGCATTTT. This chain connects TRBV9 to TRBJ1-5, with 9 nucleotides matching TRBD1. Germline V lookup: CDR1 SGDLS, CDR2 YYNGEE. The V and J ends lost 3 bases and 0 bases, in that order; junction bases with no gene match: 7. The CDR3 sequence is 17 residues long.

This clonotype was seen ten or more times. V and J are TRBV6-5 and TRBJ2-7, with 8 bases lining up with TRBD2. The trim removed 5 bases at V and 3 bases at J, leaving 15 bases unmatched. Germline V lookup: CDR1 MNHEY, CDR2 SVGAGI. The CDR3 totals 17 residues. CDR3 DNA sequence: TGTGCCAGCAGTCGTCGAACCGGGGGGGCCGAGGACTACGAGCAGTACTTC. It translates to CASSRRTGGAEDYEQYF.

J is TRBJ2-1 and V is TRBV6-6, with D unresolved. The CDR3 length is 13 residues. The V gene's germline CDR1 is MNHNY and CDR2 SVGAGI (reference sequence). V lost 6 bases to trimming and J lost 8 bases, with 14 bases between them. The CDR3 DNA reads TGTGCCAGCAGGGACCTATTGGGCGATGAGCAGTTCTTC. It encodes CASRDLLGDEQFF.

CDR3 region: CASSFQGGNEQYV. For the CDR3, the DNA is TGTGCCAGCAGTTTCCAGGGGGGTAACGAGCAGTACGTC. The chain recombines TRBV28 with TRBJ2-7; perhaps TRBD1 as D (7 bases). The CDR3 is 13 residues long. Trimming shortened V by 3 bases and J by 5 bases, and 11 bases separated the two germline ends. Germline CDR1 MDHEN, CDR2 SYDVKM.